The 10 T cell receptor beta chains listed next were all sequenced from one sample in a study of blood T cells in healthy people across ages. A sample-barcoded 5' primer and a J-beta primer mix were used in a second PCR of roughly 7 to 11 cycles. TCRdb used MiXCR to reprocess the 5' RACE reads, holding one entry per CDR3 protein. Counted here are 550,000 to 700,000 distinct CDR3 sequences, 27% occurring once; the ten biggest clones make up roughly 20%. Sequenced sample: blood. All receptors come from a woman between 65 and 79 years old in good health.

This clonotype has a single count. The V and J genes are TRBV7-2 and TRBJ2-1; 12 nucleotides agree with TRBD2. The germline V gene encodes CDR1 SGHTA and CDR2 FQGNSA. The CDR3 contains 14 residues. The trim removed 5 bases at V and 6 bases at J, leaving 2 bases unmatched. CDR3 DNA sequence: TGTGCCAGCAGCCGGACTAGCGGGGCCAATGAGCAGTTCTTC. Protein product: CASSRTSGANEQFF. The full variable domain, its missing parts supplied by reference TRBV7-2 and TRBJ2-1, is GAGVSQSPSNKVTEKGKDVELRCDPISGHTALYWYRQSLGQGLEFLIYFQGNSAPDKSGLPSDRFSAERTGGSVSTLTIQRTQQEDSAVYLCASSRTSGANEQFFGPGTRLTVL.

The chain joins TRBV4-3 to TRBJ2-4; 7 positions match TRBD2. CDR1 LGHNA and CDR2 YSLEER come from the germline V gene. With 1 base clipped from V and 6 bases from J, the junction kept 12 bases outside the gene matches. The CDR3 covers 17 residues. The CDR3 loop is CASSQGAGLTGGNIQYF. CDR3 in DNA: TGCGCCAGCAGCCAAGGAGCGGGGCTTACAGGAGGAAACATTCAGTACTTC.

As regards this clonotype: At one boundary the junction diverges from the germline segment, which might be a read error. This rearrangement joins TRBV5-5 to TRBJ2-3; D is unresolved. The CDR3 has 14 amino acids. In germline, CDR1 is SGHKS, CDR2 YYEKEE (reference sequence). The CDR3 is CASSSLSRPDTQYF. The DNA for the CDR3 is TGCGCCAGCAGCTCACTAAGCCGCCCAGATACGCAGTATTTT. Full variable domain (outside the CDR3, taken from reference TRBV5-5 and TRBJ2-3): DAGVTQSPTHLIKTRGQQVTLRCSPISGHKSVSWYQQVLGQGPQFIFQYYEKEERGRGNFPDRFSARQFPNYSSELNVNALLLGDSALYLCASSSLSRPDTQYFGPGTRLTVL.

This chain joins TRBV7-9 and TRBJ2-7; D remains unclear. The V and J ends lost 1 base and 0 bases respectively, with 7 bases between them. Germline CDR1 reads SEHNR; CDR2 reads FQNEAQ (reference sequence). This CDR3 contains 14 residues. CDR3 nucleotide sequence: TGTGCCAGCAGCTTAGAAGGCAACTCCTACGAGCAGTACTTC. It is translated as CASSLEGNSYEQYF. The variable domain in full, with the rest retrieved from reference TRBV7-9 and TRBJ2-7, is DTGVSQNPRHKITKRGQNVTFRCDPISEHNRLYWYRQTLGQGPEFLTYFQNEAQLEKSRLLSDRFSAERPKGSFSTLEIQRTEQGDSAMYLCASSLEGNSYEQYFGPGTRLTVT.

The CDR3 protein is CSASALGDTQYF. The CDR3 DNA reads TGCAGCGCCTCTGCGTTGGGGGATACGCAGTATTTT. V usage is TRBV29-1 and J usage is TRBJ2-3; D is uncertain. Trimming stripped 7 bases from V and 6 bases from J, with 14 bases between. Germline V CDR1 and CDR2: SQVTM, ANQGSEA. The CDR3 contains 12 residues.

The CDR3 nucleotides read TGTGCCAGCAGCCAGAGGCGGGGGGTGGATACGCAGTATTTT. Its protein is CASSQRRGVDTQYF. The chain employs TRBV14 and TRBJ2-3; 8 nucleotides agree with TRBD2. The germline gives CDR1 SGHDN, CDR2 FVKESK. V was pared by 3 bases and J by 6 bases, with 5 bases of the junction left unmatched. The CDR3 runs 14 residues.

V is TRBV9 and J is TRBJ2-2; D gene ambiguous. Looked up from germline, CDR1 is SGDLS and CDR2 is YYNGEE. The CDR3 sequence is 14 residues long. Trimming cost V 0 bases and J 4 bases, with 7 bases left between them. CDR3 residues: CASSVVVGTGELFF. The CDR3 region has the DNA TGTGCCAGCAGCGTAGTCGTGGGCACCGGGGAGCTGTTTTTT.

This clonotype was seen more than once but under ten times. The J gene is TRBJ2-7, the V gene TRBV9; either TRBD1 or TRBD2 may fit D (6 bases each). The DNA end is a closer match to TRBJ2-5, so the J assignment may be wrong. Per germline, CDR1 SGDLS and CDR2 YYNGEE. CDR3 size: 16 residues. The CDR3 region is CASSPRFWGAQETQYF. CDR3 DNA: TGTGCCAGCAGCCCCCGCTTTTGGGGGGCCCAAGAGACCCAGTACTTC.

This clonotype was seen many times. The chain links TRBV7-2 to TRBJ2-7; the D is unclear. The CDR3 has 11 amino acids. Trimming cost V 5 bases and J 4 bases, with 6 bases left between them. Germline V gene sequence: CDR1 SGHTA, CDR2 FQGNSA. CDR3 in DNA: TGTGCCAGCAGCGCCCTGTACGAGCAGTACTTC. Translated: CASSALYEQYF.

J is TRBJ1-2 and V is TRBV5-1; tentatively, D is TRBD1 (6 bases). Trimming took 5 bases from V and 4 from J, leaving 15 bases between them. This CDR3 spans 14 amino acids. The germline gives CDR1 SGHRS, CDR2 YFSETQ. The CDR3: CASRTSGATYGYTF. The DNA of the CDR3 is TGCGCCAGCAGGACATCAGGGGCCACCTATGGCTACACCTTC.